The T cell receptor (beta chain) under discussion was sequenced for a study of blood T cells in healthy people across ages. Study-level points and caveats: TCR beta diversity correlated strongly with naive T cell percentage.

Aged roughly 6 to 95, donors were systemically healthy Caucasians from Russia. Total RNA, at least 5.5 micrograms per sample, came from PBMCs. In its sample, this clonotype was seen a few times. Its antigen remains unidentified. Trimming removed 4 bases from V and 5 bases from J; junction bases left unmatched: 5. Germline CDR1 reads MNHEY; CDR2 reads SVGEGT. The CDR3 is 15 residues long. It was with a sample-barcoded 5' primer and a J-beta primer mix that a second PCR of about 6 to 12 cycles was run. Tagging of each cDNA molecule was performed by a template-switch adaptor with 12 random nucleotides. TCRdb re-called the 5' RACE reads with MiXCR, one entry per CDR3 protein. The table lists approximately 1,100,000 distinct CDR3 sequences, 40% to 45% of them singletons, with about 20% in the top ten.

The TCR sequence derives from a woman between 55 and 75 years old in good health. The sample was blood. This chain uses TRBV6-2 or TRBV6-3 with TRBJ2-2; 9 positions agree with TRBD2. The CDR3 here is CASSSRLAATGELFF. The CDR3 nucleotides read TGTGCCAGCAGTTCGCGACTAGCGGCTACCGGGGAGCTGTTTTTT.